Following are 9 T cell receptor beta chains from one sample sequenced in a study of blood T cell repertoires in COVID-19. Repertoires were generated with immunoSEQ multiplex PCR, while TCRdb's copy carries only in-frame clones and drops some. This table holds about 110,000 clones, approximately 65% found once. Sequencing input: peripheral blood. The receptor set was obtained from a woman between 55 and 75 years old with acute or convalescent COVID-19.

The rearrangement links TRBV24-1 to TRBJ1-4; the match to TRBD1 covers 9 bases. The J segment lost 6 bases and the V segment lost 4 bases, leaving 5 bases of the junction unmatched. There are 15 residues in the CDR3. CDR1 is KGHDR, CDR2 SFDVKD, per germline. The CDR3 bases are TGTGCCACCAGTGAGTCGGGACAGGGAGATGAAAAACTGTTTTTT. Protein product: CATSESGQGDEKLFF.

V is TRBV19 and J is TRBJ2-1, with D possibly matching TRBD2 (5 bases). The CDR3 sequence is 15 residues long. The germline V gene encodes CDR1 LNHDA and CDR2 SQIVND (reference sequence). The V gene lost 3 bases and the J gene lost 0 bases, with 9 bases spanning the gap. CDR3 in amino acids: CASSMEVNSYNEQFF. The CDR3 DNA reads TGTGCCAGTAGTATGGAGGTGAACTCCTACAATGAGCAGTTCTTC.

The chain links TRBV5-4 to TRBJ1-6, with 7 nucleotides matching TRBD1. V trimming: 4 bases; J trimming: 8 bases; junction bases outside the gene matches: 9. CDR3 length: 15 amino acids. Germline CDR1 and CDR2: SGHNT and YYREEE (reference sequence). The CDR3 here is CASSPKTGEHSPLHF. In DNA form, the CDR3 reads TGTGCCAGCAGCCCTAAAACAGGGGAGCATTCACCCCTCCACTTT.

V and J are TRBV30 and TRBJ1-4; TRBD1 might be the D (6 bases). Germline V lookup: CDR1 GTSNPN, CDR2 SVGIG (reference sequence). The CDR3 spans 15 residues. V was shortened by 7 bases and J by 4 bases, with 19 bases between the two germline ends. The DNA of the CDR3 is TGTGCCTTGCAGTGGGGGGGCCCGATTAATGAAAAACTGTTTTTT. Encoded protein: CALQWGGPINEKLFF.

The chain couples TRBV7-6 to TRBJ2-5, with D possibly TRBD1 on 5 matching bases. V lost 9 bases and J lost 5, with 34 bases in between. Germline V gene sequence: CDR1 SGHVS, CDR2 FNYEAQ. The CDR3 contains 19 residues. For the CDR3, the DNA is TGTGCCAGTCGAGCTAGGGGCTACGCGTCCGTGATCCAAGTGGAGACCCAGTACTTC. This codes for CASRARGYASVIQVETQYF.

This clone was seen a handful of times. The gene calls are TRBV7-2 and TRBJ1-6, with D possibly matching TRBD1 (5 bases). The CDR3 loop spans 16 amino acids. Germline V CDR1 and CDR2: SGHTA, FQGNSA. V gave up 5 bases and J gave up 6 bases, with 17 bases separating them. In nucleotides, the CDR3 is TGTGCCAGCAGCCCGGGGGGGGTAATTGGTAATTCACCCCTCCACTTT. Amino acid sequence: CASSPGGVIGNSPLHF.

The chain links TRBV9 to TRBJ1-2; a weak D match, TRBD1 (6 bases). CDR1 is SGDLS, CDR2 YYNGEE, per germline. V was trimmed by 3 bases and J by 7 bases, leaving 22 bases between them. The CDR3 spans 16 residues. The CDR3 DNA is TGTGCCAGCAGCGCGCGGACCCACGGGGGGGCTTCTGGCTACACCTTC. Protein: CASSARTHGGASGYTF.

This sequence joins TRBV7-2 and TRBJ2-3; TRBD2 matches at 10 bases. V trimming: 3 bases; J trimming: 6 bases; junction bases outside the gene matches: 3. CDR1 and CDR2 (germline): SGHTA, FQGNSA. The CDR3 totals 14 residues. CDR3 in DNA: TGTGCCAGCAGCTTGAGCGGGGGGGTCGATACGCAGTATTTT. It specifies CASSLSGGVDTQYF.

This clone was picked up a small number of times. The chain combines TRBV2 with TRBJ2-1, with 14 bases aligning to TRBD2. CDR1 is SNHLY and CDR2 is FYNNEI in the germline V gene. J was trimmed by 13 bases and V by 6 bases; bases with no gene match: 5. The CDR3 spans 13 residues. CDR3 sequence reads: CASRGLAGAPQFF. CDR3 DNA: TGTGCCAGCAGGGGACTAGCGGGGGCACCTCAGTTCTTC.